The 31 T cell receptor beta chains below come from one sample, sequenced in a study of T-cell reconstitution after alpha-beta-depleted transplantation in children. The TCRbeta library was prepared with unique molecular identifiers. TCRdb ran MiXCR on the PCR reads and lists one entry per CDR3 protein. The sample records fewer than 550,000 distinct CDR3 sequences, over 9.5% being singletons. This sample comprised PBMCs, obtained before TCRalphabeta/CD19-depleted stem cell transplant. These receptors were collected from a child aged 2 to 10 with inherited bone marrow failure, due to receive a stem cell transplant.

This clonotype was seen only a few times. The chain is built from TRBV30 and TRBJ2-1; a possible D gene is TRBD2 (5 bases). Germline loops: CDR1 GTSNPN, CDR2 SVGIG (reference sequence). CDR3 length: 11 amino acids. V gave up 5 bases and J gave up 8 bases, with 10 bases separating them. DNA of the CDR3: TGTGCCTGGGACCACGGGGATGAGCAGTTCTTC. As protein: CAWDHGDEQFF.

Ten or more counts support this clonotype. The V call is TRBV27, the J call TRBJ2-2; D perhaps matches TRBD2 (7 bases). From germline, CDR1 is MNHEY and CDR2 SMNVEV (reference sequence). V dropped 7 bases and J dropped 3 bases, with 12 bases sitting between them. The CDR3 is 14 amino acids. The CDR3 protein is CASIGGQHTGELFF. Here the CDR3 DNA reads TGTGCCAGCATCGGGGGGCAGCACACCGGGGAGCTGTTTTTT.

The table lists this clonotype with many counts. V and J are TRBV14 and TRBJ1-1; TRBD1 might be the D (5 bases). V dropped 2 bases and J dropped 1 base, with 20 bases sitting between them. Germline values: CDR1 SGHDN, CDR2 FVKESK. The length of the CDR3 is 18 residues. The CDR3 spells CASSQRFRAREGNTEAFF. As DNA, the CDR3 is TGTGCCAGCAGCCAAAGGTTCAGGGCTCGAGAGGGGAACACTGAAGCTTTCTTT.

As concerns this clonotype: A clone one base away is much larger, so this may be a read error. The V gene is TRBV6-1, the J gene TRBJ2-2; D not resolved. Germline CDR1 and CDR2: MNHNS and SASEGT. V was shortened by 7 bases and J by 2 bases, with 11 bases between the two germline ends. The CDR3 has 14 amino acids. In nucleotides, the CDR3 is TGTGCCAGCAACAAGGCGAGAAACACCGGGGAGCTGTTTTTT. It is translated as CASNKARNTGELFF.

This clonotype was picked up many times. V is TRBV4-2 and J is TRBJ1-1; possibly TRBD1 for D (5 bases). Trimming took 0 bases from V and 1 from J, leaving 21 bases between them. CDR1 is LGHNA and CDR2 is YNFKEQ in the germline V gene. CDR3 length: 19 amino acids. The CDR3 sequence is CASSQESRELWDWNTEAFF. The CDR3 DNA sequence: TGTGCCAGCAGCCAAGAGTCCAGGGAACTATGGGACTGGAACACTGAAGCTTTCTTT.

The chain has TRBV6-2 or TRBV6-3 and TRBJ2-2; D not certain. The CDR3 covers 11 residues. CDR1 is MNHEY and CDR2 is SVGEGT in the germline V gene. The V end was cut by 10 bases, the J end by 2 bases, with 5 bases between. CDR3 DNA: TGTGCCACCCTTAACACCGGGGAGCTGTTTTTT. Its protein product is CATLNTGELFF.

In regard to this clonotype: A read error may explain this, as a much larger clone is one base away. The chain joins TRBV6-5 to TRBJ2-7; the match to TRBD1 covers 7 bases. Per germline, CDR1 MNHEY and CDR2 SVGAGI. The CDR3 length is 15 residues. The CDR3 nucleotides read TGTGCCAGCAGTTTGGGGACAGATCTGCGATACGACCAGTACTTC. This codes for CASSLGTDLRYDQYF.

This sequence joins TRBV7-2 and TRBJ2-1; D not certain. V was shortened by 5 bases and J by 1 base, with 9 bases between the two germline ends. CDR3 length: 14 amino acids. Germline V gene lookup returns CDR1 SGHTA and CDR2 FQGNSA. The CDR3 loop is CASSRPGSYNEQFF. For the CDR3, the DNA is TGTGCCAGCAGCCGCCCAGGATCCTACAATGAGCAGTTCTTC. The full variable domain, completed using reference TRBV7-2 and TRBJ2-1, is GAGVSQSPSNKVTEKGKDVELRCDPISGHTALYWYRQSLGQGLEFLIYFQGNSAPDKSGLPSDRFSAERTGGSVSTLTIQRTQQEDSAVYLCASSRPGSYNEQFFGPGTRLTVL.

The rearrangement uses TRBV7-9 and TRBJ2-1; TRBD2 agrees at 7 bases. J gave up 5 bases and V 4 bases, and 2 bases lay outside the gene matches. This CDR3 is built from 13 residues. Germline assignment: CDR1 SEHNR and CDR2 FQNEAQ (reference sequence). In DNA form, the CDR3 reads TGTGCCAGCAGCTGGGGACTACACAATGAGCAGTTCTTC. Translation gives CASSWGLHNEQFF.

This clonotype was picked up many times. Here the CDR3 DNA reads TGTGCCAGCAGTTCGTTCCCAGCGATCTACGAGCAGTACTTC. This translates into CASSSFPAIYEQYF. The chain carries TRBV28 and TRBJ2-7; no definite D call. This CDR3 contains 14 residues. Deletions cut 4 bases from V and 3 bases from J, with 13 bases between. Per germline, CDR1 MDHEN and CDR2 SYDVKM.

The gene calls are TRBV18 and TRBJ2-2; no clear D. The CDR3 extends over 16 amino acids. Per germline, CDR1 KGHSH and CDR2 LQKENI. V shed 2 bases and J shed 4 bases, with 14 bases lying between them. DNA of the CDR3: TGTGCCAGCTCACCAGGGCTCGTCAGATCCACCGGGGAGCTGTTTTTT. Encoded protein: CASSPGLVRSTGELFF. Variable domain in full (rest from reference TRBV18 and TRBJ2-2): NAGVMQNPRHLVRRRGQEARLRCSPMKGHSHVYWYRQLPEEGLKFMVYLQKENIIDESGMPKERFSAEFPKEGPSILRIQQVVRGDSAAYFCASSPGLVRSTGELFFGEGSRLTVL.

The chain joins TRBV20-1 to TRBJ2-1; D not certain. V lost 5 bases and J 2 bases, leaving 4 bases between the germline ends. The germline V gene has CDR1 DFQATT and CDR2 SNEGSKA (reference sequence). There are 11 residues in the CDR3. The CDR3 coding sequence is TGCAGTGCTGTAGCCTACAATGAGCAGTTCTTC. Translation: CSAVAYNEQFF.

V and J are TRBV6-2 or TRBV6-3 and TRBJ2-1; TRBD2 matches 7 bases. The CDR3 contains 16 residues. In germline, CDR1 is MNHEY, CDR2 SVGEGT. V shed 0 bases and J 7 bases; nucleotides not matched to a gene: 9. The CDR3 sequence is CASSYSTSSRTNEQFF. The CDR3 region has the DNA TGTGCCAGCAGTTACTCGACTAGCAGCCGGACAAATGAGCAGTTCTTC.

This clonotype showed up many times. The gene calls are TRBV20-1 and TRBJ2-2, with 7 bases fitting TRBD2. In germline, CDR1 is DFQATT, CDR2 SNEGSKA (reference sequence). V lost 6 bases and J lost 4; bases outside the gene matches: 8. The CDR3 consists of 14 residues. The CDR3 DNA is TGCAGTGCCCCCTTAGCGGGCCGCACCGGGGAGCTGTTTTTT. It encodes CSAPLAGRTGELFF.

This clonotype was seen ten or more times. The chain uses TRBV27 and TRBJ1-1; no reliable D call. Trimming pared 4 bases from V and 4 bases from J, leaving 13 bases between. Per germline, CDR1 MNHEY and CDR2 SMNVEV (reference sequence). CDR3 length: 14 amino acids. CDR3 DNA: TGTGCCAGCAGTTCGACCCTTGCGGGCACTGAAGCTTTCTTT. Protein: CASSSTLAGTEAFF.

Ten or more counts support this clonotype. CDR3 loop: CASSLATVTYEQYF. CDR3 nucleotides: TGTGCCAGCAGCTTAGCCACAGTGACCTACGAGCAGTACTTC. V is TRBV7-2 and J is TRBJ2-7, with D uncertain. The length of the CDR3 is 14 residues. Looked up from germline, CDR1 is SGHTA and CDR2 is FQGNSA. Between the trimmed V and J ends, which lost 0 bases and 2 bases, there was a span of 8 bases.

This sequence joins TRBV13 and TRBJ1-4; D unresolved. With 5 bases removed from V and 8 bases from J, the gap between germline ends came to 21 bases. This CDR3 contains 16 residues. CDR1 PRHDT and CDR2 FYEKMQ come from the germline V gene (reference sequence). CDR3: CASSLRNPGEAEKLFF. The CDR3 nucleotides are TGTGCCAGCAGCCTTAGGAACCCGGGAGAGGCCGAAAAACTGTTTTTT.

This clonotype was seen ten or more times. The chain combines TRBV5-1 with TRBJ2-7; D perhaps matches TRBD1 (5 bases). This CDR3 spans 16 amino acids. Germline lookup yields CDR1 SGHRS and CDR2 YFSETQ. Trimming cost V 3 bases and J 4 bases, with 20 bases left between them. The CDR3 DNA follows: TGCGCCAGCAGCTGGCCGATCGGAGACAGAAAGTACGAGCAGTACTTC. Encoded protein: CASSWPIGDRKYEQYF. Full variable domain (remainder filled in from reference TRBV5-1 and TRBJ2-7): KAGVTQTPRYLIKTRGQQVTLSCSPISGHRSVSWYQQTPGQGLQFLFEYFSETQRNKGNFPGRFSGRQFSNSRSEMNVSTLELGDSALYLCASSWPIGDRKYEQYFGPGTRLTVT.

CDR3 region: CASSPQGQTEAFF. The DNA for the CDR3 is TGTGCCAGTAGTCCACAGGGTCAGACTGAAGCTTTCTTT. The chain recombines TRBV19 with TRBJ1-1, with D tentatively TRBD1 (6 bases). This CDR3 is 13 amino acids long. Germline V gene sequence: CDR1 LNHDA, CDR2 SQIVND (reference sequence). V lost 5 bases and J lost 5, with 12 bases in between.

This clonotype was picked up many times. The CDR3 sequence: CASSLEPGLAYNEQFF. The CDR3 nucleotides read TGCGCCAGCAGCCTCGAACCGGGACTAGCCTACAATGAGCAGTTCTTC. The chain joins TRBV4-3 to TRBJ2-1, with TRBD2 matching over 8 bases. In germline, CDR1 is LGHNA, CDR2 YSLEER. Trimming cost V 4 bases and J 2 bases; bases outside gene matches: 7. This CDR3 is built from 16 residues.

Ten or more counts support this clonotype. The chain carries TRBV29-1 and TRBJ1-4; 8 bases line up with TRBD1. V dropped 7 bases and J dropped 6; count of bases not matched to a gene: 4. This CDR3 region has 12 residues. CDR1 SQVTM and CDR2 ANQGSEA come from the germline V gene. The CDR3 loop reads CSGVGQDEKLFF. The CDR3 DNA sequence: TGCAGCGGGGTGGGACAGGATGAAAAACTGTTTTTT.

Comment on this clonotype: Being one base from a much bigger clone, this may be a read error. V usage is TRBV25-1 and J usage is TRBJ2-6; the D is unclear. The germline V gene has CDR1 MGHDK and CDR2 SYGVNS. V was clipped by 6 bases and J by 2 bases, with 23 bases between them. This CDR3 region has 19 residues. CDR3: CASSSKLGSLSPGANVLTF. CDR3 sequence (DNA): TGTGCCAGCAGCTCCAAGTTGGGCAGCCTATCCCCTGGGGCCAACGTCCTGACTTTC.

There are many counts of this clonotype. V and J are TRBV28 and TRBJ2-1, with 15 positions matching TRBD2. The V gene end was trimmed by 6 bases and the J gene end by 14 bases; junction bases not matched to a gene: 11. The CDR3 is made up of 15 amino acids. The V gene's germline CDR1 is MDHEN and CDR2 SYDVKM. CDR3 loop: CASSPHGLAGGLEFF. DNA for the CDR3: TGTGCCAGCAGCCCCCACGGACTAGCGGGAGGGTTAGAGTTCTTC. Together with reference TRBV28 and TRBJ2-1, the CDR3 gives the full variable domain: DVKVTQSSRYLVKRTGEKVFLECVQDMDHENMFWYRQDPGLGLRLIYFSYDVKMKEKGDIPEGYSVSREKKERFSLILESASTNQTSMYLCASSPHGLAGGLEFFGPGTRLTVL.

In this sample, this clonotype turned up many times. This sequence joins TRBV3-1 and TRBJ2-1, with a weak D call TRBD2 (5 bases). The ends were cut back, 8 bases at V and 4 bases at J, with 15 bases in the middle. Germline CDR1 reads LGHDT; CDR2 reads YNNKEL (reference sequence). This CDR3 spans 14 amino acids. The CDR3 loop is CASSWGSEYNEQFF. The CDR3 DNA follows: TGTGCCAGCTCCTGGGGTAGCGAATACAATGAGCAGTTCTTC.

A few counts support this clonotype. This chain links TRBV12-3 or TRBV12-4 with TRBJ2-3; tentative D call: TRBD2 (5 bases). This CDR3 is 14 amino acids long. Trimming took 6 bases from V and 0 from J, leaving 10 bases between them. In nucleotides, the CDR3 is TGTGCCAGCAGGAGGACTGCTAGCACAGATACGCAGTATTTT. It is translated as CASRRTASTDTQYF.

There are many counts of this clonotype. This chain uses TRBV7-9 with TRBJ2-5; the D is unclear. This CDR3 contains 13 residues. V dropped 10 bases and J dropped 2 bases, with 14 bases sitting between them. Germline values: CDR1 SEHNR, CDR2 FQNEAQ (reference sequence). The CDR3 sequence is CATKQSVQETQYF. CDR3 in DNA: TGTGCCACCAAACAGAGTGTTCAAGAGACCCAGTACTTC.

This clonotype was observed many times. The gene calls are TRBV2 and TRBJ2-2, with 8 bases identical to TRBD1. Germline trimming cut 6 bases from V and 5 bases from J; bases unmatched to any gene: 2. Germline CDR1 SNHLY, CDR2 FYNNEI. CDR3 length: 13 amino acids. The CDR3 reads CASSDRGTGELFF. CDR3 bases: TGTGCCAGCAGCGACAGGGGTACCGGGGAGCTGTTTTTT.

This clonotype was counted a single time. This CDR3 reads CACCSMTSGSLGILYEQYF. DNA for the CDR3: TGTGCCTGCTGCTCCATGACTAGCGGGAGTTTAGGGATTCTCTACGAGCAGTACTTC. The chain is built from TRBV7-4 and TRBJ2-7, with 12 positions matching TRBD2. This CDR3 comprises 19 residues. V gave up 11 bases and J gave up 3 bases; unmatched junction bases: 23. Germline CDR1 and CDR2: SGHVT and SQSDAQ.

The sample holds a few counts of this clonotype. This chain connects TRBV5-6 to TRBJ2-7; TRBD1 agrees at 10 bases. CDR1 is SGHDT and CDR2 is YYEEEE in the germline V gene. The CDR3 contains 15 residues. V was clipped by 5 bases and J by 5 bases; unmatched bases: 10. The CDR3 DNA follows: TGTGCCAGCAGTCACTCCGGGACAGGGGATAACGAGCAGTACTTC. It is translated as CASSHSGTGDNEQYF.

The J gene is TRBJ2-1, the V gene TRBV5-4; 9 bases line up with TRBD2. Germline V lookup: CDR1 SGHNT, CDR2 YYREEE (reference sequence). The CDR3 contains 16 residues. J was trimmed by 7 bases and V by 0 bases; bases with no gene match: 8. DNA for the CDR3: TGTGCCAGCAGCTTGGGGGGCGGGAGGGCCTCAAATGAGCAGTTCTTC. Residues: CASSLGGGRASNEQFF.

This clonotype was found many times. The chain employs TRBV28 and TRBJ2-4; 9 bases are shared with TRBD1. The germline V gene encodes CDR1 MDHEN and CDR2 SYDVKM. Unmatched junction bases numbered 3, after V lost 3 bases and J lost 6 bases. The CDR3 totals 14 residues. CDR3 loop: CASSLTGGRNIQYF. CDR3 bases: TGTGCCAGCAGTTTGACAGGGGGGAGAAACATTCAGTACTTC.